This T cell receptor (beta chain) emerged from a study of naive and memory T cell subsets. Study outcomes and limitations: Especially in CD8 cells, naive repertoires contained a few larger clonotypes, possibly CD45RA-re-expressing memory cells.

Remarks on this clonotype: The antigen is unknown.

Two oligonucleotides, mixed equimolar, formed the beta constant-region primer covering TRBC1 and TRBC2. Ligated cDNA was amplified by four rounds of PCR with nested alpha and beta constant-region primers and SP2. TCRdb recomputed calls from the UMI-ligation and nested PCR reads with MiXCR, one row per CDR3 protein. The data show roughly 92,000 distinct CDR3 sequences, about 11% seen once. Germline V gene sequence: CDR1 SGDLS, CDR2 YYNGEE. V was shortened by 4 bases and J by 2 bases, with 14 bases between the two germline ends. This CDR3 region has 15 residues. This sequence originates from a human donor in good health. V is TRBV9 and J is TRBJ2-3; D may be TRBD1 (5 bases). The sample consisted of naive CD4+ T cells from blood. In DNA, the CDR3 is TGTGCCAGCAGCCCCCAGGGCCCCAACACAGATACGCAGTATTTT. Amino acid sequence: CASSPQGPNTDTQYF.